Below are 8 T cell receptor beta chains sequenced from a single sample in a study of shared clonotypes between healthy human individuals. Some clones are missing from TCRdb's copy, which holds only in-frame ones; the method was immunoSEQ multiplex PCR. This table holds millions of clones, less than 95% found once. CD8 cells regarded as naive lacked CD45RO, were positively chosen for CCR7, and omitted terminally differentiated effector memory CD45RA+ cells. Sequenced input: naive CD8+ T cells sorted from blood. The receptors originated from a man aged 18-30 years in good health.

Worth noting for this clone: Additional DNA sequences in this sample encode the identical CDR3. The rearrangement links TRBV10-3 to TRBJ2-7, with no clear D. CDR1 is ENHRY and CDR2 is SYGVKD in the germline V gene. V lost 2 bases and J 2 bases, leaving 7 bases between the germline ends. The CDR3 is made up of 13 amino acids. The DNA for the CDR3 is TGTGCCATCAGTGAGGGTGCAGCCTACGAGCAGTACTTC. The encoded protein is CAISEGAAYEQYF.

The chain couples TRBV2 to TRBJ2-1, with 14 bases identical to TRBD2. Germline CDR1 and CDR2: SNHLY and FYNNEI. V gave up 4 bases and J gave up 0 bases; unmatched junction bases: 11. CDR3 length: 20 residues. DNA of the CDR3: TGTGCCAGCAGTGGGGGTCCGGGACTAGCGGGGGCAAGCTCCTACAATGAGCAGTTCTTC. Translated, it gives CASSGGPGLAGASSYNEQFF.

This chain links TRBV6-1 with TRBJ2-7; the D gene is possibly TRBD2 (6 bases). The CDR3 is 16 residues long. Germline CDR1 reads MNHNS; CDR2 reads SASEGT. V was trimmed by 2 bases and J by 4 bases, leaving 18 bases between them. The CDR3 DNA sequence: TGTGCCAGCAGTGAAAGGATGACTAGAAGTTTTTACGAGCAGTACTTC. It encodes CASSERMTRSFYEQYF.

Concerning this clone: The sample holds other DNA sequences that translate to the same CDR3. The chain links TRBV7-2 to TRBJ2-1; TRBD2 matches at 8 bases. This CDR3 spans 17 amino acids. Trimming at V came to 2 bases and at J to 0 bases, leaving 6 bases not matched to a gene. CDR1 and CDR2 (germline): SGHTA, FQGNSA. The chain's CDR3 is CASSLLAGLSSYNEQFF. As DNA, the CDR3 is TGTGCCAGCAGCTTACTAGCGGGCTTAAGCTCCTACAATGAGCAGTTCTTC. Drawing the rest from reference TRBV7-2 and TRBJ2-1, the complete variable domain is GAGVSQSPSNKVTEKGKDVELRCDPISGHTALYWYRQSLGQGLEFLIYFQGNSAPDKSGLPSDRFSAERTGGSVSTLTIQRTQQEDSAVYLCASSLLAGLSSYNEQFFGPGTRLTVL.

The genes are TRBV19 and TRBJ2-7; TRBD2 is a possible D gene (5 bases). Germline CDR1 is LNHDA and CDR2 is SQIVND (reference sequence). This CDR3 is built from 13 residues. V was shortened by 3 bases and J by 5 bases, with 11 bases between the two germline ends. As DNA, the CDR3 is TGTGCCAGTAGTATCGGAGGATCTGACGAGCAGTACTTC. Translation gives CASSIGGSDEQYF.

The V call is TRBV29-1, the J call TRBJ2-1; D unresolved. Germline values: CDR1 SQVTM, CDR2 ANQGSEA. The CDR3 sequence is 14 residues long. V gave up 5 bases and J gave up 4 bases, with 15 bases separating them. CDR3: CSVLKRSEYNEQFF. DNA of the CDR3: TGCAGCGTTCTCAAAAGGTCAGAATACAATGAGCAGTTCTTC.

This clone showed up just a few times. The gene calls are TRBV27 and TRBJ1-2, with a possible D match to TRBD1 (6 bases). The germline V gene encodes CDR1 MNHEY and CDR2 SMNVEV (reference sequence). V was shortened by 5 bases and J by 4 bases, with 17 bases between the two germline ends. The CDR3 has 15 residues. The CDR3 here is CASSPLRGAGYGYTF. DNA of the CDR3: TGTGCCAGCAGTCCGCTAAGGGGGGCTGGCTATGGCTACACCTTC.

The V gene is TRBV6-1, the J gene TRBJ1-2, with D possibly TRBD1 on 5 matching bases. The CDR3 contains 13 residues. From germline, CDR1 is MNHNS and CDR2 SASEGT. V lost 3 bases and J 7 bases, leaving 12 bases between the germline ends. The CDR3 loop reads CASSERPGTGYTF. The CDR3 nucleotides read TGTGCCAGCAGTGAGCGGCCTGGGACTGGCTACACCTTC.